The 17 T cell receptor beta chains below were found in one sample sequenced in a study of blood T cell repertoires in COVID-19. Method: immunoSEQ multiplex PCR; TCRdb's copy keeps in-frame clones and lacks some. The table has about 200,000 clones, more than 65% seen once. The sample consisted of PBMCs or T cells enriched from blood (not recorded which). The origin of the receptors is a man aged 40-49 years who had recovered from COVID-19.

Only a few counts were recorded for this clone. The rearrangement links TRBV9 to TRBJ2-7, with D tentatively TRBD1 (5 bases). Germline V CDR1 and CDR2: SGDLS, YYNGEE. There are 13 residues in the CDR3. Between the trimmed V and J ends, which lost 0 bases and 6 bases, there was a span of 10 bases. CDR3 sequence reads: CASSVDRSGEQYF. In nucleotides, the CDR3 is TGTGCCAGCAGCGTAGACAGGAGTGGCGAGCAGTACTTC.

The rearrangement uses TRBV6-5 and TRBJ1-2, with D perhaps TRBD1 (6 bases). V dropped 2 bases and J dropped 0 bases, with 13 bases sitting between them. The CDR3 length is 16 residues. Germline CDR1 reads MNHEY; CDR2 reads SVGAGI. The CDR3 DNA reads TGTGCCAGCAGTTACACCCAGACAGGCTCTAACTATGGCTACACCTTC. Amino acids: CASSYTQTGSNYGYTF.

The chain recombines TRBV5-1 with TRBJ2-3; 7 nucleotides align to TRBD1. Germline CDR1 reads SGHRS; CDR2 reads YFSETQ. The CDR3 totals 14 residues. V gave up 7 bases and J gave up 2 bases; unmatched junction bases: 7. The CDR3 DNA is TGCGCCAGCCGCCTGACAGGGTTCACAGATACGCAGTATTTT. Translation: CASRLTGFTDTQYF. Filled out from reference TRBV5-1 and TRBJ2-3, the complete variable domain reads KAGVTQTPRYLIKTRGQQVTLSCSPISGHRSVSWYQQTPGQGLQFLFEYFSETQRNKGNFPGRFSGRQFSNSRSEMNVSTLELGDSALYLCASRLTGFTDTQYFGPGTRLTVL.

The rearrangement uses TRBV9 and TRBJ2-1, with TRBD1 matching over 10 bases. With 3 bases clipped from V and 12 bases from J, the junction kept 9 bases outside the gene matches. The V gene's germline CDR1 is SGDLS and CDR2 YYNGEE. This CDR3 comprises 14 residues. CDR3 DNA sequence: TGTGCCAGCAGCGACGGGACAGGGGCTTTTGGGCAGTTCTTC. This sequence encodes CASSDGTGAFGQFF.

The chain carries TRBV19 and TRBJ1-5, with TRBD1 as a possible D gene (5 bases). CDR3 size: 16 residues. V shed 3 bases and J shed 0 bases, with 12 bases lying between them. CDR1 is LNHDA, CDR2 SQIVND, per germline (reference sequence). CDR3 sequence: CASSISGTYSNQPQHF. In DNA form, the CDR3 reads TGTGCCAGTAGTATTTCAGGGACTTATAGCAATCAGCCCCAGCATTTT.

The chain has TRBV9 and TRBJ1-4; 10 nucleotides agree with TRBD1. In germline, CDR1 is SGDLS, CDR2 YYNGEE. Trimming took 0 bases from V and 7 from J; bases not matched to a gene: 3. The CDR3 is 15 amino acids. CDR3 in amino acids: CASSVAGQGREKLFF. In DNA, the CDR3 is TGTGCCAGCAGCGTAGCGGGACAGGGGCGTGAAAAACTGTTTTTT.

The CDR3 DNA reads TGCGCCAGCAGCCTGAACCGGGACAGTAGCTATGGCTACACCTTC. Its translation is CASSLNRDSSYGYTF. The chain is built from TRBV5-1 and TRBJ1-2; 7 nucleotides line up with TRBD1. The CDR3 is 15 residues long. V shed 4 bases, J shed 4 bases, and the junction held 10 bases outside the gene matches. Per germline, CDR1 SGHRS and CDR2 YFSETQ.

V and J are TRBV3-1 (or the pseudogene TRBV3-2) and TRBJ2-7; D is unresolved. Germline V lookup: CDR1 LGHDT, CDR2 YNNKEL (reference sequence). Trimming took 1 base from V and 11 from J, leaving 12 bases between them. The CDR3 runs to 12 residues. This chain's CDR3 is CASSQVRGTEYF. The CDR3 DNA follows: TGTGCCAGCAGCCAAGTAAGAGGAACGGAGTACTTC.

This chain uses TRBV19 with TRBJ2-1, with TRBD2 matching over 14 bases. This CDR3 has 20 residues. Germline assignment: CDR1 LNHDA and CDR2 SQIVND (reference sequence). The V segment lost 7 bases and the J segment 4 bases; nucleotides outside the gene matches: 18. The CDR3 nucleotides are TGTGCCAGTATCAAATGCCGGACTAGCGGGGGGCCACGAGTTTACAATGAGCAGTTCTTC. It yields the protein CASIKCRTSGGPRVYNEQFF.

This clone has more than one count but fewer than ten. This chain uses TRBV27 with TRBJ1-1; 7 bases agree with TRBD1. The trim removed 8 bases at V and 2 bases at J, leaving 8 bases unmatched. The CDR3 spans 14 residues. The germline V gene has CDR1 MNHEY and CDR2 SMNVEV (reference sequence). The CDR3 reads CASGNQGDNTEAFF. The CDR3 DNA is TGTGCCAGCGGGAACCAGGGGGATAACACTGAAGCTTTCTTT.

This chain links TRBV18 with TRBJ1-4, with D possibly matching TRBD1 (6 bases). The germline CDR1 and CDR2 sequences are KGHSH and LQKENI. This CDR3 is built from 15 residues. The V end was cut by 5 bases, the J end by 7 bases, with 17 bases between. The CDR3 DNA reads as TGTGCCAGCTCAAGGGGCAGGGGTACGAGTGAAAAACTGTTTTTT. Its translation: CASSRGRGTSEKLFF.

The V and J genes are TRBV6-2 or TRBV6-3 and TRBJ2-5; 12 positions agree with TRBD2. This CDR3 region has 18 residues. The V gene end was trimmed by 1 base and the J gene end by 1 base; junction bases not matched to a gene: 7. Germline V gene data show CDR1 as MNHEY and CDR2 as SVGEGT. CDR3: CASSYWGTSGGTQETQYF. In nucleotides, the CDR3 is TGTGCCAGCAGTTACTGGGGCACTAGCGGGGGGACCCAAGAGACCCAGTACTTC.

This chain connects TRBV6-2 or TRBV6-3 to TRBJ1-5, with TRBD1 matching over 7 bases. The CDR3 extends over 15 amino acids. Germline V lookup: CDR1 MNHEY, CDR2 SVGEGT. The J segment lost 1 base and the V segment lost 5 bases, leaving 5 bases of the junction unmatched. CDR3 protein: CASSAADRSNQPQHF. CDR3 coding DNA: TGTGCCAGCAGTGCGGCGGACAGGAGCAATCAGCCCCAGCATTTT.

This chain joins TRBV29-1 and TRBJ2-5; TRBD2 aligns across 7 bases. The length of the CDR3 is 12 residues. V lost 6 bases, J lost 5 bases, and 6 bases stayed unmatched. Per the germline V gene, CDR1 is SQVTM and CDR2 is ANQGSEA. The CDR3 DNA reads as TGCAGCGTCGGGGGGAGGCTGGAGACCCAGTACTTC. Translating it yields CSVGGRLETQYF.

This clone has only one observation. The J gene is TRBJ1-1, the V gene TRBV3-1 (or the pseudogene TRBV3-2), with D possibly TRBD1 on 6 matching bases. The ends were cut back, 0 bases at V and 4 bases at J, with 18 bases in the middle. This CDR3 is 17 amino acids long. CDR1 is LGHDT and CDR2 is YNNKEL in the germline V gene (reference sequence). The CDR3 sequence is CASSQDLGGLRTTEAFF. The CDR3, as DNA: TGTGCCAGCAGCCAAGATCTGGGGGGGCTGCGGACCACTGAAGCTTTCTTT.

This chain connects TRBV18 to TRBJ2-1, with TRBD1 matching 7 bases. CDR1 KGHSH and CDR2 LQKENI come from the germline V gene. V was pared by 5 bases and J by 7 bases, with 2 bases of the junction left unmatched. The CDR3 contains 12 residues. The CDR3 protein is CASSLQGNEQFF. The CDR3 nucleotides read TGTGCCAGCTCATTACAGGGGAATGAGCAGTTCTTC.

The chain combines TRBV19 with TRBJ2-5, with D possibly matching TRBD2 (6 bases). Looked up from germline, CDR1 is LNHDA and CDR2 is SQIVND (reference sequence). The CDR3 extends over 15 amino acids. Trimming pared 5 bases from V and 5 bases from J, leaving 18 bases between. Here the CDR3 reads CASSGGGALRETQYF. The CDR3 coding sequence is TGTGCCAGTAGTGGCGGCGGGGCACTGCGGGAGACCCAGTACTTC. Filled out from reference TRBV19 and TRBJ2-5, the complete variable domain reads DGGITQSPKYLFRKEGQNVTLSCEQNLNHDAMYWYRQDPGQGLRLIYYSQIVNDFQKGDIAEGYSVSREKKESFPLTVTSAQKNPTAFYLCASSGGGALRETQYFGPGTRLLVL.